One sample yielded the 8 T cell receptor beta chains listed below, sequenced in a study of cytomegalovirus exposure and HLA in healthy donors. The PCR made use of 60 Vbeta and 13 Jbeta primers. Assay used: immunoSEQ multiplex PCR; TCRdb lists only in-frame clones, some missing. The sample records 180,000 or so clones, 72% being singletons. Material: PBMCs. Source of these receptors: a human donor in good health.

The chain couples TRBV5-3 to TRBJ1-2, with 7 bases that match TRBD1. TRBV5-3 is labeled an ORF, and its function is uncertain. The length of the CDR3 is 15 residues. J was trimmed by 2 bases and V by 6 bases; bases with no gene match: 10. CDR3 DNA: TGTGCCAGAATCTCCCTACAGGGGCGAAACTATGGCTACACCTTC. Its protein product is CARISLQGRNYGYTF.

DNA for the CDR3: TGTGCCAGCAGCCTCAGGGTGTCCATGAACACTGAAGCTTTCTTT. This codes for CASSLRVSMNTEAFF. The chain couples TRBV7-6 to TRBJ1-1, with D possibly being TRBD1 (5 bases). CDR1 is SGHVS, CDR2 FNYEAQ, per germline. V lost 5 bases and J 0 bases, leaving 13 bases between the germline ends. The CDR3 loop spans 15 amino acids.

This clone came up a few times. This chain connects TRBV6-5 to TRBJ1-2, with 8 bases identical to TRBD1. Germline loops: CDR1 MNHEY, CDR2 SVGAGI. The CDR3 is made up of 13 amino acids. With V trimmed by 6 bases and J by 7 bases, 7 bases remained unmatched. CDR3 in DNA: TGTGCCAGCAGCATGGACAGGGTTGGTGGCTACACCTTC. This codes for CASSMDRVGGYTF.

The rearrangement joins TRBV28 to TRBJ2-5, with a weak D call TRBD2 (5 bases). The V gene lost 7 bases and the J gene lost 2 bases, with 14 bases spanning the gap. This CDR3 comprises 14 residues. Per germline, CDR1 MDHEN and CDR2 SYDVKM. CDR3 in DNA: TGTGCCAGCACACCCGGGGTATGGCAAGAGACCCAGTACTTC. Residues: CASTPGVWQETQYF.

V is TRBV5-1 and J is TRBJ2-2; TRBD2 matches at 7 bases. J lost 1 base, V lost 4 bases, and 4 bases had no gene match. The germline V gene has CDR1 SGHRS and CDR2 YFSETQ. This CDR3 is 15 amino acids long. The CDR3 reads CASSPGLENTGELFF. The CDR3 DNA sequence: TGCGCCAGCAGCCCCGGACTAGAGAACACCGGGGAGCTGTTTTTT.

This clone was observed a handful of times. V gene TRBV12-5 combines with J gene TRBJ1-2; no clear D. Germline values: CDR1 LGHNT, CDR2 FRNRAP. The CDR3 covers 14 residues. The ends were cut back, 2 bases at V and 2 bases at J, with 9 bases in the middle. As DNA, the CDR3 is TGTGCTAGTGGTTTGCGGTCCACCAACTATGGCTACACCTTC. It codes for CASGLRSTNYGYTF.

In its sample, this clone was seen a few times. This chain connects TRBV10-1 to TRBJ2-2, with D possibly being TRBD2 (7 bases). In germline, CDR1 is WNHNN, CDR2 SYGVQD (reference sequence). The CDR3 has 16 residues. Trimming took off 11 bases at V and 8 bases at J, with 27 bases between the two ends. DNA of the CDR3: TGCGCCGGCTCCCTGGGGGGGCGCGAATTGGCTGGGGAGCTGTTTTTT. Protein: CAGSLGGRELAGELFF.

The chain joins TRBV15 to TRBJ2-1; 10 positions match TRBD2. Germline lookup yields CDR1 LNHNV and CDR2 YYDKDF (reference sequence). V lost 0 bases, J lost 9 bases, and 8 bases stayed unmatched. The length of the CDR3 is 16 residues. This CDR3 is CATSRDLSGGAPEQFF. CDR3 DNA sequence: TGTGCCACCAGCAGAGATCTAAGCGGGGGGGCGCCTGAGCAGTTCTTC.